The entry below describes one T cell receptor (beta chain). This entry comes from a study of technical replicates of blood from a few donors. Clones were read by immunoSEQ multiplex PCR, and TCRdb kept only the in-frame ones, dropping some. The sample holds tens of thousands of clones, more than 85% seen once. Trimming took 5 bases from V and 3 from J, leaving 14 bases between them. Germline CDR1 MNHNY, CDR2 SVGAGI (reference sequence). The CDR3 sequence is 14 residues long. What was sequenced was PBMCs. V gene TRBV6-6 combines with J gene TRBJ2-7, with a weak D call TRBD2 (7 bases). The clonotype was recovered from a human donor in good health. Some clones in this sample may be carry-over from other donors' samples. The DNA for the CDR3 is TGTGCCAGCAGTCCCGGGGGGCACCACTACGAGCAGTACTTC. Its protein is CASSPGGHHYEQYF.